The TCR beta chain under discussion was sequenced for a study of identical twins. Using its own MiXCR run on the 5' RACE reads, TCRdb lists one record per CDR3 protein. The sample records approximately 630,000 distinct CDR3 sequences, just over 7% being singletons. This clonotype was recorded many times. In germline, CDR1 is PRHDT, CDR2 FYEKMQ (reference sequence). V lost 3 bases and J 5 bases, leaving 19 bases between the germline ends. This CDR3 contains 17 residues. This same sample was also taken into another study, of yellow fever vaccine responses in identical twins.

The receptor was derived from a woman aged 18-29 years in good health. V gene TRBV13 combines with J gene TRBJ2-2, with D possibly being TRBD2 (5 bases). Sequenced material: PBMCs. The CDR3, as DNA: TGTGCCAGCAGCTTCAGTGGACTCCCAGCGGAGACCGGGGAGCTGTTTTTT. Amino acids: CASSFSGLPAETGELFF.